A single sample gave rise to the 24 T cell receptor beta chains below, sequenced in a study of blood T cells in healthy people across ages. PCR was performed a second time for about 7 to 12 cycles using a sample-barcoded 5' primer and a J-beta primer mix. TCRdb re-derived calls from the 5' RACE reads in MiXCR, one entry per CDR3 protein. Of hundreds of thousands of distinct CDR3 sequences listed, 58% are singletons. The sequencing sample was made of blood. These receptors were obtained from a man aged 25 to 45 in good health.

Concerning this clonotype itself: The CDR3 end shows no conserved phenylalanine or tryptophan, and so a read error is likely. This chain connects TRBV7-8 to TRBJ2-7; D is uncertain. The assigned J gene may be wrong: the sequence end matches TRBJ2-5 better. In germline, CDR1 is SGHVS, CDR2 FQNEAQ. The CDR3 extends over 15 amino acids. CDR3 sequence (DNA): TGTGCCAGCAGCTTAGGCGGATTGGTAAAAGAGACCCAGTACTAC. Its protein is CASSLGGLVKETQYY.

CDR3 DNA sequence: TGTGCCAGCAGCTACGGGCGGGGGCCGTTTGAGCAGTACTTC. Translated: CASSYGRGPFEQYF. V is TRBV7-9 and J is TRBJ2-7, with D possibly being TRBD2 (7 bases). The V end lost 4 bases, the J end lost 7 bases, and 17 bases lay between the germline ends. Germline CDR1 reads SEHNR; CDR2 reads FQNEAQ (reference sequence). The CDR3 consists of 14 residues.

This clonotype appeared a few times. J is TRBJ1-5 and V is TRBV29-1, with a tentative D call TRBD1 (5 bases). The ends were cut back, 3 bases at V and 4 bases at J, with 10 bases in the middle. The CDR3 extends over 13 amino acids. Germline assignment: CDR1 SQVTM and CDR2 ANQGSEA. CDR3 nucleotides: TGCAGCGTTGACCAGGGAGGTAATCAGCCCCAGCATTTT. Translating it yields CSVDQGGNQPQHF. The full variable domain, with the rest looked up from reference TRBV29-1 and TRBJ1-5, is SAVISQKPSRDICQRGTSLTIQCQVDSQVTMMFWYRQQPGQSLTLIATANQGSEATYESGFVIDKFPISRPNLTFSTLTVSNMSPEDSSIYLCSVDQGGNQPQHFGDGTRLSIL.

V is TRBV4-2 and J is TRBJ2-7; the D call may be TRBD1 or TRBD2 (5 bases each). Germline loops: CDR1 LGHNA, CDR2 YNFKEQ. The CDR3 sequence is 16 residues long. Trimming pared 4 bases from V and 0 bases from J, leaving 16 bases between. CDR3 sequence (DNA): TGTGCCAGCAGCCTCGGATCTGAGGGGACCTCCTACGAGCAGTACTTC. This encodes CASSLGSEGTSYEQYF.

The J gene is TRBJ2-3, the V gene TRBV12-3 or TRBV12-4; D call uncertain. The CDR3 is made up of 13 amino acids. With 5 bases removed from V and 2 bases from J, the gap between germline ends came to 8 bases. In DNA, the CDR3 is TGTGCCAGCAGTGATGCGTCCACAGATACGCAGTATTTT. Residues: CASSDASTDTQYF.

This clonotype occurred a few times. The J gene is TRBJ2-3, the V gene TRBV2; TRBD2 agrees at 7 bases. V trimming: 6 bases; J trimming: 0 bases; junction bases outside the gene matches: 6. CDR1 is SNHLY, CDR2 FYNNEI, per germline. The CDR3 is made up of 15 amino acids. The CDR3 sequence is CASRASGASTDTQYF. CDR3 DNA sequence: TGTGCCAGCAGGGCTAGCGGTGCTAGCACAGATACGCAGTATTTT.

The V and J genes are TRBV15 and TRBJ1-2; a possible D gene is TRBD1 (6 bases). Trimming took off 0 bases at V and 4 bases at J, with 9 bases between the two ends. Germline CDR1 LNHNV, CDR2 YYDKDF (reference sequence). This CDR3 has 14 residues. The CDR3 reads CATSREWGAYGYTF. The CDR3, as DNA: TGTGCCACCAGCAGAGAATGGGGGGCCTATGGCTACACCTTC.

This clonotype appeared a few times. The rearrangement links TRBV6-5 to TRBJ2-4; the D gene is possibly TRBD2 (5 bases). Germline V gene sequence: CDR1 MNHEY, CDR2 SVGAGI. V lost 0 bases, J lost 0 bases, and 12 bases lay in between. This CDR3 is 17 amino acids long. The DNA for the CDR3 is TGTGCCAGCAGTTACTCGGTCCCGGGGATAGCCAAAAACATTCAGTACTTC. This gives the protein CASSYSVPGIAKNIQYF.

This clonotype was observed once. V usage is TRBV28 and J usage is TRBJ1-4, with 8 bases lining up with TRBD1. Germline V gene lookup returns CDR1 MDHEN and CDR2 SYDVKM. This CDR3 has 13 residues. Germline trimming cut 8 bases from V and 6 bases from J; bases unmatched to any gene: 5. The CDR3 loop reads CASRQGTYEKLFF. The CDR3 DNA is TGTGCCAGCCGACAGGGGACATATGAAAAACTGTTTTTT.

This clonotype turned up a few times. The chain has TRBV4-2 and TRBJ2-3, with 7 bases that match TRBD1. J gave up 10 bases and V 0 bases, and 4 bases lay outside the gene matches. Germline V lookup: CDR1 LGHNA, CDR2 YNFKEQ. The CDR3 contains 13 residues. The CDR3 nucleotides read TGTGCCAGCAGCCAAGATTCCGGGACAGCGCAGTATTTT. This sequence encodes CASSQDSGTAQYF.

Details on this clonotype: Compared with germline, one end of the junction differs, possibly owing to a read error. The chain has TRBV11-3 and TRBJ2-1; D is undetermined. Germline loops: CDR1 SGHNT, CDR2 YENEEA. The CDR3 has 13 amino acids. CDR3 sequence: CASSLSQTNEQSF. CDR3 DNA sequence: TGTGCCAGCAGCCTAAGCCAAACAAATGAGCAGTCCTTC.

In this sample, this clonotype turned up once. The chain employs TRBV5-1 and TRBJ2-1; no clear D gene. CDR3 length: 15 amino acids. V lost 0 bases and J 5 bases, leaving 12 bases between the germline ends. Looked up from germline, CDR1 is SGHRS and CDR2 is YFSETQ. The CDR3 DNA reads TGCGCCAGCAGCTTGGAGGGCTCGGCTAACAATGAGCAGTTCTTC. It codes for CASSLEGSANNEQFF. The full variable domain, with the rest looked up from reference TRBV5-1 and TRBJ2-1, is KAGVTQTPRYLIKTRGQQVTLSCSPISGHRSVSWYQQTPGQGLQFLFEYFSETQRNKGNFPGRFSGRQFSNSRSEMNVSTLELGDSALYLCASSLEGSANNEQFFGPGTRLTVL.

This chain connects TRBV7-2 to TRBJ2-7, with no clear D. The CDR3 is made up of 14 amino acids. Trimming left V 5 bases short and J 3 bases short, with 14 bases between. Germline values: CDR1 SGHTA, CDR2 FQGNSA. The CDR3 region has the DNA TGTGCCAGCAGCCGATACAATGACCGCTACGAGCAGTACTTC. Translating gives CASSRYNDRYEQYF.

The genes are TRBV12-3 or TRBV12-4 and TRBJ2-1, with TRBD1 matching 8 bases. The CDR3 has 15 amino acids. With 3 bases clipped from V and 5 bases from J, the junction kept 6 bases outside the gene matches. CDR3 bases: TGTGCCAGCAGTTTGGACAGGGTAGGGAACAATGAGCAGTTCTTC. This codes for CASSLDRVGNNEQFF.

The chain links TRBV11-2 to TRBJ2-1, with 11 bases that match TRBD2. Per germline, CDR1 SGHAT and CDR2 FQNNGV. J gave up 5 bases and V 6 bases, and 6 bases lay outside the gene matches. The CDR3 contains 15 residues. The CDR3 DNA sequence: TGTGCCAGCAGACAAGTAGCGGGAGGGGACAATGAGCAGTTCTTC. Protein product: CASRQVAGGDNEQFF. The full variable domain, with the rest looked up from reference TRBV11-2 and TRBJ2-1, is EAGVAQSPRYKIIEKRQSVAFWCNPISGHATLYWYQQILGQGPKLLIQFQNNGVVDDSQLPKDRFSAERLKGVDSTLKIQPAKLEDSAVYLCASRQVAGGDNEQFFGPGTRLTVL.

CDR3 in amino acids: CASSLSDQYF. The CDR3 DNA reads TGCGCCAGCAGCTTGTCCGACCAGTACTTC. This rearrangement joins TRBV5-1 to TRBJ2-5; D unclear. Germline V gives CDR1 SGHRS, CDR2 YFSETQ. The CDR3 covers 10 residues. V was cut by 1 base and J by 10 bases, with 5 bases left in between.

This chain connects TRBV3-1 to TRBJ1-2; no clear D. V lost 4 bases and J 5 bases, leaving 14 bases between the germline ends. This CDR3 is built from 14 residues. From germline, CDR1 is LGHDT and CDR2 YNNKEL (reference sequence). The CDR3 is CASSPGGEGYGYTF. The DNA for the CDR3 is TGTGCCAGCAGCCCTGGCGGGGAAGGGTATGGCTACACCTTC.

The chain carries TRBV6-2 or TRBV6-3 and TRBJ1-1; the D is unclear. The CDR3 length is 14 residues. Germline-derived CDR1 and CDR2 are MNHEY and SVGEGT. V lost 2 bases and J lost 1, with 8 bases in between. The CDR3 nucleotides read TGTGCCAGCAGTTACGGGGAGTGGAACACTGAAGCTTTCTTT. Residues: CASSYGEWNTEAFF.

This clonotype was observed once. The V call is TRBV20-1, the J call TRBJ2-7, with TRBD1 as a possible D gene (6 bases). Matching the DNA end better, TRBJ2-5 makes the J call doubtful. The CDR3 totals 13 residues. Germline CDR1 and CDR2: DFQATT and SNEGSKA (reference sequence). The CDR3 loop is CSGNGQTKETQYF. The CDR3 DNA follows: TGCAGTGGAAACGGACAGACGAAAGAGACCCAGTACTTC.

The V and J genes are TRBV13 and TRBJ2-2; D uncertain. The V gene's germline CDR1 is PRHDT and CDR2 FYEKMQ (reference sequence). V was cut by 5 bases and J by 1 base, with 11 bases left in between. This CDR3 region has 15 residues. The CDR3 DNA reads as TGTGCCAGCAGCCATCCTGACGGGAACACCGGGGAGCTGTTTTTT. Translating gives CASSHPDGNTGELFF. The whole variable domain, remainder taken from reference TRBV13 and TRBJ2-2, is AAGVIQSPRHLIKEKRETATLKCYPIPRHDTVYWYQQGPGQDPQFLISFYEKMQSDKGSIPDRFSAQQFSDYHSELNMSSLELGDSALYFCASSHPDGNTGELFFGEGSRLTVL.

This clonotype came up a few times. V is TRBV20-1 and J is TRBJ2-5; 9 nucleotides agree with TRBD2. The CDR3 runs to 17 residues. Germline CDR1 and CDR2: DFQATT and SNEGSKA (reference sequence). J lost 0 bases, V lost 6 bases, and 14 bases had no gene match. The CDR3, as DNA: TGCAGTGCCACCCGAGGGGGAGCGGGGGGCGACCAAGAGACCCAGTACTTC. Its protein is CSATRGGAGGDQETQYF.

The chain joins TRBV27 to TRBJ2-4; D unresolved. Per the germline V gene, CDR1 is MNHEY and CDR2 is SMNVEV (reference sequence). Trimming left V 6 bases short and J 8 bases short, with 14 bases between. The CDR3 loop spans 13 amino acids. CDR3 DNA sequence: TGTGCCAGCAGCACGGCTATAGAATACATTCAGTACTTC. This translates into CASSTAIEYIQYF.

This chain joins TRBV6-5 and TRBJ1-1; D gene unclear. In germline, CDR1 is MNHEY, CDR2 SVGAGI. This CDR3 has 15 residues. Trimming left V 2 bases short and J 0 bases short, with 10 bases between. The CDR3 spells CASSYDAGMNTEAFF. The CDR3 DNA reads TGTGCCAGCAGTTACGATGCGGGAATGAACACTGAAGCTTTCTTT.

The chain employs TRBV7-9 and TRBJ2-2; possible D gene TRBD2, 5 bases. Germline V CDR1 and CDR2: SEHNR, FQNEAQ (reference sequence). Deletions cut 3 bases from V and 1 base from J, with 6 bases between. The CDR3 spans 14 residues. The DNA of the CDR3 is TGTGCCAGCAGCTTCGGACTGAACACCGGGGAGCTGTTTTTT. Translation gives CASSFGLNTGELFF.